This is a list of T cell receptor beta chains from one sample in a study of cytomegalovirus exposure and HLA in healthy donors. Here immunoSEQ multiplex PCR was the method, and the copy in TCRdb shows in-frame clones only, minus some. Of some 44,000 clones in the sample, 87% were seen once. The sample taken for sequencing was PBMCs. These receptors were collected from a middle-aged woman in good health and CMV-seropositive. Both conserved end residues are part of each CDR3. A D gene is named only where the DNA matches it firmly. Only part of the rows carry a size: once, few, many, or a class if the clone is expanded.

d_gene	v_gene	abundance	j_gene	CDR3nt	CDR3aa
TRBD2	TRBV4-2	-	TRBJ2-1	TGTGCCAGCAGCCATGAATTGACTAGCGGAAACAATGAGCAGTTCTTC	CASSHELTSGNNEQFF
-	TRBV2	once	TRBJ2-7	TGTGCCAGCAGTGATTGGGGGGACGAGCAGTACTTC	CASSDWGDEQYF
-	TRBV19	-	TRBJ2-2	TGTGCCAGTACCACAGGACAGACGAACACCGGGGAGCTGTTTTTT	CASTTGQTNTGELFF
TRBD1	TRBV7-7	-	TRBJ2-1	TGTGCCAGCAGCCAGGACAGGGGGGGGAATGAGCAGTTCTTC	CASSQDRGGNEQFF
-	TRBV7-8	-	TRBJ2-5	TGTGCCAGCAGCTTAAAAGTGCGTTCAGGTGGAGAGACCCAGTACTTC	CASSLKVRSGGETQYF
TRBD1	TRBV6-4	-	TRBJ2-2	TGTGCCAGCAGCAGACAGGGGGCTGGCGGGGAGCTGTTTTTT	CASSRQGAGGELFF
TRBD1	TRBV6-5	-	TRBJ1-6	TGTGCCAGCAGTTCACAGGGACAGGGACTTAATTCACCCCTCCACTTT	CASSSQGQGLNSPLHF
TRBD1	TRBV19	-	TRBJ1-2	TGTGCCAGTAGTATAGATCGACCCCTCAGCGGACAGGGAGGTGGCTACACCTTC	CASSIDRPLSGQGGGYTF
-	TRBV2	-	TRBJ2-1	TGTGCCAGCAGTGGTTCGCTATCGTACAATGAGCAGTTCTTC	CASSGSLSYNEQFF
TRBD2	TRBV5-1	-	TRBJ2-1	TGCGCCAGCAGCTTTGGGGGGGCTCCGGGACTAGCGGGAGTAAGCTCCTACAATGAGCAGTTCTTC	CASSFGGAPGLAGVSSYNEQFF
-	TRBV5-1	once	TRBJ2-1	TGCGCCAGCAGCCCCCAAGCGGGTCCTGCCAATAATGAGCAGTTCTTC	CASSPQAGPANNEQFF
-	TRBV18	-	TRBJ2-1	TGTGCCAGCTTACGGTTGGATGAGCAGTTCTTC	CASLRLDEQFF
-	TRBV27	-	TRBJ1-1	TGTGCCAGTCACCGAGGGGAGGGAACTGAAGCTTTCTTT	CASHRGEGTEAFF
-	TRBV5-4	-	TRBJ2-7	TGTGCCAGCAGCTACCAGGATTCCTACGAGCAGTACTTC	CASSYQDSYEQYF
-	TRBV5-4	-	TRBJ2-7	TGTGCTAGCAGCCCGACGGTTGGGGGCGGGGGCTCCTACGAGCAGTACTTC	CASSPTVGGGGSYEQYF
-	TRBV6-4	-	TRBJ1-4	TGTGCCAGCAGCGTGAGGGGGAGCTTTAATGAAAAACTGTTTTTT	CASSVRGSFNEKLFF
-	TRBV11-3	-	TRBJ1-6	TGTGCCAGAAAAATCAGTCGGCAGGTTAATTCACCCCTCCACTTT	CARKISRQVNSPLHF
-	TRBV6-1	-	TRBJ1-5	TGTGCCAGCAGACTAGTGAGCAATCAGCCCCAGCATTTT	CASRLVSNQPQHF
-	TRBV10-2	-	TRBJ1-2	TGCGCCAGCAGTGAGTGGACAGCTAACTATGGCTACACCTTC	CASSEWTANYGYTF
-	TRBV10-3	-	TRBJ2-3	TGTGCCATCAGTTCGGGTCGCTCAACAGATACGCAGTATTTT	CAISSGRSTDTQYF
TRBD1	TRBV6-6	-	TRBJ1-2	TGTGCCAGCAGCCCCGGGACAGGGGTCCGCTATGGCTACACCTTC	CASSPGTGVRYGYTF
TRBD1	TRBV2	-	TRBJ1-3	TGTGCCAGCACGGACAGGGGGGAAAACACCATATATTTT	CASTDRGENTIYF
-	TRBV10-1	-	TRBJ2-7	TGCGCCAGCAGTGCGAACAACGAGCAGTACTTC	CASSANNEQYF
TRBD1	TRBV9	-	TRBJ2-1	TGTGCCAGCACCCCGACCGGGACAGGTGCCTACAATGAGCAGTTCTTC	CASTPTGTGAYNEQFF
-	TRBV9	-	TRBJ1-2	TGTGCCAGCAGCGTAACGGGGGTGGCTAACTATGGCTACACCTTC	CASSVTGVANYGYTF
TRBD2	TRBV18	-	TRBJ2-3	TGTGCCAGCTCACCAACTAGCGGGGAGGCAGATACGCAGTATTTT	CASSPTSGEADTQYF
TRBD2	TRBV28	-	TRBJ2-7	TGTGCCAGCAACTCGGGAGGGTACGGCGAGCAGTACTTC	CASNSGGYGEQYF
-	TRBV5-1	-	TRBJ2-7	TGCGCCAGCAGCTTGGTTACAGGGTCGGTGAACGAGCAGTACTTC	CASSLVTGSVNEQYF
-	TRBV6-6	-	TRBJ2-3	TGTGCCAGCAGCTGGACTAGCACAGATACGCAGTATTTT	CASSWTSTDTQYF
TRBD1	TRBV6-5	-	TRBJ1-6	TGTGCCAGCAGGTCCAGGGGGCAAAGGGGCTCACCCCTCCACTTT	CASRSRGQRGSPLHF
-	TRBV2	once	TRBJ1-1	TGTGCCAGCAGACCAGGCCCCACTGAAGCTTTCTTT	CASRPGPTEAFF
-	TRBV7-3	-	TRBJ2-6	TGTGCCAGCAGGTTACAGGGTGCCAACGTCCTGACTTTC	CASRLQGANVLTF
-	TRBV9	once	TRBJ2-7	TGTGCCAGCAGCCCACTAGAAGTCCCCTACGAGCAGTACTTC	CASSPLEVPYEQYF
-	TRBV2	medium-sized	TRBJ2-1	TGTGCCAGCAGGGCGGGATTAGAGGGTGTGCAGTTCTTC	CASRAGLEGVQFF
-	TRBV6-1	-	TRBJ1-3	TGTGCCAGCAAGTTACAGCCAGACTCTGGAAACACCATATATTTT	CASKLQPDSGNTIYF
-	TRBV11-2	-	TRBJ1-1	TGTGCCAGCAGCTTAAGGGACACTAGGAACACTGAAGCTTTCTTT	CASSLRDTRNTEAFF
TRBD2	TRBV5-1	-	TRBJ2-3	TGCGCCAGCAGCTTGGTAGCGGGAGGCACCACAGATACGCAGTATTTT	CASSLVAGGTTDTQYF
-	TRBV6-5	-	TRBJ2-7	TGTGCCAGCAGTTACTCGTCCAGGCCCTACGAGCAGTACTTC	CASSYSSRPYEQYF
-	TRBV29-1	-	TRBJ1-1	TGCAGCGTTGACTCGAACACTGAAGCTTTCTTT	CSVDSNTEAFF
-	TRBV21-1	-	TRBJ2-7	TGTGCCAGCACCCAAGTCATGCGCCCATCTTCCTCTACCCTCTACGAGCAGTACTTC	CASTQVMRPSSSTLYEQYF
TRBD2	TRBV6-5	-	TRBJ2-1	TGTGCCAGCAGTTACTGGCGGGGGGACAATGAGCAGTTCTTC	CASSYWRGDNEQFF
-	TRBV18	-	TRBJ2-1	TGTGCCAGCTCACCACTAATCTCGGGGAACAATGAGCAGTTCTTC	CASSPLISGNNEQFF
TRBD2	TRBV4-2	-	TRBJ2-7	TGTGCCAGCAGCCCGATGCTAGCGGGAGGTTATTACGAGCAGTACTTC	CASSPMLAGGYYEQYF